This TCR beta chain was recovered during a study of T-cell reconstitution after alpha-beta-depleted transplantation in children. V lost 7 bases, J lost 6 bases, and 16 bases stayed unmatched. Germline V gene lookup returns CDR1 SEHNR and CDR2 FQNEAQ (reference sequence). CDR3 length: 17 amino acids. Researchers prepared the TCRbeta library using unique molecular identifiers, the study reports. TCRdb used MiXCR to reprocess the PCR reads, holding one entry per CDR3 protein. Found here are 480,000 or so distinct CDR3 sequences, roughly a tenth of them singletons; the top ten hold just over 2%. Ten or more counts support this clonotype.

This sequence originates from a child under 10 years old with inherited bone marrow failure, due to receive a stem cell transplant. The V and J genes are TRBV7-9 and TRBJ2-3, with 10 positions matching TRBD2. Sequenced here: PBMCs, sampled before TCRalphabeta/CD19-depleted stem cell transplant. For the CDR3, the DNA is TGTGCCAGCACATCCCTCAGGACTAGCGGAAGTGGGGATACGCAGTATTTT. Amino acids: CASTSLRTSGSGDTQYF.